These T cell receptor beta chains were read from a single sample in a study of blood T cell repertoires in COVID-19. TCRdb's table, derived via immunoSEQ multiplex PCR, lists solely in-frame clones and lacks some. The sample contains over 130,000 clones, around 83% of which appear only once. Input material: peripheral blood. The receptors shown here come from a man aged 30-40 years with COVID-19, enrolled during active disease. The CDR3 runs from the conserved cysteine through the conserved F or W. Fields, in order: V gene, CDR3 protein.

v_gene: TRBV19
CDR3aa: CASSSTGTSGSEQFF

v_gene: TRBV28
CDR3aa: CASRGGMVAGVDEQYF

v_gene: TRBV7-9
CDR3aa: CASSSGVTYEQYF

v_gene: TRBV30
CDR3aa: CAWSVGREGTEAFF

v_gene: TRBV2
CDR3aa: CASSGSREVYEQYF

v_gene: TRBV5-8
CDR3aa: CASSLVSTGPYGYTF

v_gene: TRBV9
CDR3aa: CASSVGGSTNTEAFF

v_gene: TRBV11-2
CDR3aa: CASSLQRVGVNEQFF

v_gene: TRBV27
CDR3aa: CATLPDRSNYGYTF

v_gene: TRBV28
CDR3aa: CASSLFAFNEQFF

v_gene: TRBV27
CDR3aa: CASSLGGVISNQPQHF

v_gene: TRBV5-1
CDR3aa: CASSEGQGRNYGYTF

v_gene: TRBV25-1
CDR3aa: CASSESEGSRETQYF

v_gene: TRBV19
CDR3aa: CASSKGQDISGNTIYF

v_gene: TRBV2
CDR3aa: CASSGQGLSGELFF

v_gene: TRBV10-1
CDR3aa: CASSEKLAGSYEQYF

v_gene: TRBV6-6
CDR3aa: CASSPTGYYEQYF

v_gene: TRBV6-5
CDR3aa: CASTGGSNYEQYF

v_gene: TRBV27
CDR3aa: CASSTSGNLPYEQYF

v_gene: TRBV18
CDR3aa: CASSPAGGLNQPQHF

v_gene: TRBV6-5
CDR3aa: CASSYSPGVNQPQHF

v_gene: TRBV6-4
CDR3aa: CASSVGLADTDTQYF

v_gene: TRBV6-5
CDR3aa: CASSPDRIIYEQYF

v_gene: TRBV5-4
CDR3aa: CASSQGQGGLVYGYTF

v_gene: TRBV3-1/TRBV3-2
CDR3aa: CASSQAGGINQPQHF

v_gene: TRBV10-3
CDR3aa: CAISTSGSLSYEQYF